These T cell receptor beta chains were read from a single sample in a study of shared clonotypes between healthy human individuals. Profiling relied on immunoSEQ multiplex PCR, and the TCRdb table lists in-frame clones only, not all of them. The sample has approximately 470,000 clones; around four fifths are singletons. Sequencing was carried out using PBMCs. These receptors were obtained from a woman between 40 and 50 years old in good health. Some clones in this sample may be carry-over from other donors' samples. CDR3s leave out the opening cysteine and the closing phenylalanine or tryptophan. Each record gives: V gene, CDR3 protein.

v_gene: TRBV7-9; CDR3aa: ASSPLTRLAGGEQY
v_gene: TRBV25-1; CDR3aa: ASSASGGDWEKLF
v_gene: TRBV13; CDR3aa: ASSLLTGGRKETQY
v_gene: TRBV5-1; CDR3aa: ASSLEVQGGEKLF
v_gene: TRBV6-1; CDR3aa: ASSVGTSSYEQY
v_gene: TRBV5-4; CDR3aa: ASSFRGRDYAEAF
v_gene: TRBV5-1; CDR3aa: ASSLVTDKETQY
v_gene: TRBV5-1; CDR3aa: ASSPGTGVLNTEAF
v_gene: TRBV27; CDR3aa: ANADRDTHTYEQY
v_gene: TRBV21-1; CDR3aa: ASSKGDIGSYNEQF
v_gene: TRBV2; CDR3aa: ASSESGGSYNSPLH